The 15 T cell receptor beta chains below all came from one sample that was sequenced in a study of T-cell reconstitution after alpha-beta-depleted transplantation in children. The library targeted TCRbeta and was prepared with unique molecular identifiers. TCRdb called the PCR reads again in MiXCR, with one record for every CDR3 protein. The table has about 91,000 distinct CDR3 sequences, 8% to 9% seen once. The sequencing used PBMCs from the stem cell graft donor, collected from the stem cell graft. The receptors come from a human donor who donated a stem cell graft to a child with congenital amegakaryocytic thrombocytopenia.

There are a few counts of this clonotype. The chain is built from TRBV7-9 and TRBJ2-7, with a possible D match to TRBD2 (5 bases). V lost 5 bases to trimming and J lost 0 bases, with 14 bases between them. The CDR3 covers 15 residues. In germline, CDR1 is SEHNR, CDR2 FQNEAQ (reference sequence). The CDR3 DNA sequence: TGTGCCAGCAGCCGGGGTGGGGTCAGCTCCTACGAGCAGTACTTC. Translated: CASSRGGVSSYEQYF. Full variable domain (outside the CDR3, taken from reference TRBV7-9 and TRBJ2-7): DTGVSQNPRHKITKRGQNVTFRCDPISEHNRLYWYRQTLGQGPEFLTYFQNEAQLEKSRLLSDRFSAERPKGSFSTLEIQRTEQGDSAMYLCASSRGGVSSYEQYFGPGTRLTVT.

This clonotype was detected many times. CDR3 in amino acids: CSARGTGTGDYYGYTF. The CDR3 DNA follows: TGCAGTGCTAGAGGGACCGGGACAGGGGATTACTATGGCTACACCTTC. This chain joins TRBV20-1 and TRBJ1-2, with 10 bases that match TRBD1. The CDR3 loop spans 16 amino acids. Germline CDR1 and CDR2: DFQATT and SNEGSKA (reference sequence). The V and J ends lost 1 base and 3 bases, in that order; junction bases with no gene match: 8.

This clonotype was observed at least ten times. The gene calls are TRBV5-1 and TRBJ2-7, with 8 bases aligning to TRBD1. This CDR3 is built from 15 residues. Germline values: CDR1 SGHRS, CDR2 YFSETQ. Unmatched junction bases numbered 4, after V lost 0 bases and J lost 2 bases. For the CDR3, the DNA is TGCGCCAGCAGCTTGGAAAGGACAGGGACCTACGAGCAGTACTTC. This encodes CASSLERTGTYEQYF.

This clonotype has ten or more counts. This rearrangement joins TRBV5-1 to TRBJ2-7; 8 bases are a match to TRBD2. There are 15 residues in the CDR3. Trimming at V came to 6 bases and at J to 0 bases, leaving 8 bases not matched to a gene. Germline V gene lookup returns CDR1 SGHRS and CDR2 YFSETQ. This chain's CDR3 is CASTLSGGSSYEQYF. The CDR3 DNA follows: TGCGCCAGCACCCTAAGCGGGGGCAGCTCCTACGAGCAGTACTTC.

This clonotype has at least ten counts. The V and J genes are TRBV15 and TRBJ2-3, with D possibly being TRBD2 (5 bases). CDR1 is LNHNV and CDR2 is YYDKDF in the germline V gene (reference sequence). The CDR3 is made up of 17 amino acids. V was trimmed by 5 bases and J by 0 bases, leaving 18 bases between them. The CDR3, as DNA: TGTGCCACCAGCTCCCCCCGGCAGCGGTTCAGCACAGATACGCAGTATTTT. Translating gives CATSSPRQRFSTDTQYF. Drawing the rest from reference TRBV15 and TRBJ2-3, the complete variable domain is DAMVIQNPRYQVTQFGKPVTLSCSQTLNHNVMYWYQQKSSQAPKLLFHYYDKDFNNEADTPDNFQSRRPNTSFCFLDIRSPGLGDTAMYLCATSSPRQRFSTDTQYFGPGTRLTVL.

This clonotype was recorded many times. The chain has TRBV20-1 and TRBJ2-3; D is perhaps TRBD1 or TRBD2 (6 bases each). The CDR3 consists of 15 residues. The V end was cut by 0 bases, the J end by 4 bases, with 14 bases between. CDR1 is DFQATT and CDR2 is SNEGSKA in the germline V gene (reference sequence). CDR3 DNA sequence: TGCAGTGCTAGAGATCGACGGGGGCGCTCAGATACGCAGTATTTT. It encodes CSARDRRGRSDTQYF.

This clonotype has a count of ten or more. The rearrangement uses TRBV5-1 and TRBJ2-3; D gene ambiguous. The V gene's germline CDR1 is SGHRS and CDR2 YFSETQ. This CDR3 has 15 residues. The V and J ends lost 0 bases and 0 bases respectively, with 8 bases between them. CDR3 nucleotide sequence: TGCGCCAGCAGCTTGGAGGCGGATAGCACAGATACGCAGTATTTT. It is translated as CASSLEADSTDTQYF.

The chain links TRBV20-1 to TRBJ2-3; 13 positions match TRBD2. V shed 7 bases, J shed 0 bases, and the junction held 10 bases outside the gene matches. The CDR3 is 17 amino acids. Germline assignment: CDR1 DFQATT and CDR2 SNEGSKA (reference sequence). This chain's CDR3 is CSVGTSGTPSSTDTQYF. CDR3 DNA sequence: TGCAGTGTGGGGACTAGCGGGACCCCCTCTAGCACAGATACGCAGTATTTT.

This rearrangement joins TRBV20-1 to TRBJ2-2; 13 bases agree with TRBD2. The CDR3 spans 16 residues. CDR1 is DFQATT, CDR2 SNEGSKA, per germline (reference sequence). The V segment lost 2 bases and the J segment 7 bases; nucleotides outside the gene matches: 7. The CDR3 reads CSARPPGLAGIGELFF. The DNA of the CDR3 is TGCAGTGCTAGACCTCCGGGACTAGCGGGAATCGGGGAGCTGTTTTTT.

In this sample, this clonotype turned up many times. The J gene is TRBJ2-3, the V gene TRBV12-3 or TRBV12-4, with TRBD2 matching 10 bases. CDR3 length: 14 residues. J lost 3 bases, V lost 6 bases, and 3 bases had no gene match. CDR3 sequence (DNA): TGTGCCAGCAGCGAGCGGGAGGGAACAGATACGCAGTATTTT. Protein sequence: CASSEREGTDTQYF.

This clonotype was found many times. The chain couples TRBV7-2 to TRBJ2-3; TRBD2 matches at 9 bases. V shed 1 base and J 4 bases; nucleotides not matched to a gene: 6. Looked up from germline, CDR1 is SGHTA and CDR2 is FQGNSA. This CDR3 is built from 16 residues. The CDR3 spells CASSLVSSGAADTQYF. CDR3 in DNA: TGTGCCAGCAGCTTAGTTTCTAGCGGGGCCGCAGATACGCAGTATTTT.

This clonotype was seen at least ten times. The CDR3 coding sequence is TGCAGTGCTAGAGGGACAGGGGCCACCGGGGAGCTGTTTTTT. It yields the protein CSARGTGATGELFF. The chain employs TRBV20-1 and TRBJ2-2; 9 nucleotides match TRBD1. This CDR3 is 14 amino acids long. J lost 4 bases, V lost 1 base, and 1 base had no gene match. Per the germline V gene, CDR1 is DFQATT and CDR2 is SNEGSKA (reference sequence).

Many counts were recorded for this clonotype. The CDR3 is CSAPGLAVYNEQFF. In DNA, the CDR3 is TGCAGTGCCCCGGGACTAGCGGTTTACAATGAGCAGTTCTTC. The chain employs TRBV20-1 and TRBJ2-1; TRBD2 matches at 11 bases. Germline trimming cut 6 bases from V and 4 bases from J; bases unmatched to any gene: 5. The CDR3 loop spans 14 amino acids. Per the germline V gene, CDR1 is DFQATT and CDR2 is SNEGSKA (reference sequence).

This clonotype was counted at least ten times. This rearrangement joins TRBV10-1 to TRBJ2-2, with D unresolved. The CDR3 loop spans 13 amino acids. The germline V gene encodes CDR1 WNHNN and CDR2 SYGVQD (reference sequence). The germline V and J ends were trimmed by 0 bases and 6 bases, with 5 bases remaining between them. CDR3: CASSESGAGELFF. The CDR3 DNA follows: TGCGCCAGCAGTGAGTCGGGTGCCGGGGAGCTGTTTTTT.

This clonotype occurred many times. The V call is TRBV5-1, the J call TRBJ2-2; no reliable D call. This CDR3 is built from 18 residues. Trimming removed 0 bases at V and 2 bases at J, with 17 bases between. In germline, CDR1 is SGHRS, CDR2 YFSETQ. The CDR3 DNA follows: TGCGCCAGCAGCTTGGATTTGGTATCGCTTCCCAACACCGGGGAGCTGTTTTTT. Amino acid sequence: CASSLDLVSLPNTGELFF.